This TCR beta chain was retrieved from a study of cytomegalovirus exposure and HLA in healthy donors. The PCR ran on 60 Vbeta and 13 Jbeta primers. Method: immunoSEQ multiplex PCR; TCRdb's copy keeps in-frame clones and lacks some. This table has around 150,000 clones, just under 80% appearing once. This CDR3 is built from 15 residues. Germline V gene lookup returns CDR1 LNHDA and CDR2 SQIVND (reference sequence). V trimming: 2 bases; J trimming: 2 bases; junction bases outside the gene matches: 4. Sequenced material: PBMCs. This sequence originates from a man between 18 and 29 years old in good health and CMV-seropositive. This sequence joins TRBV19 and TRBJ2-3; 7 bases line up with TRBD1. CDR3 protein: CASSIWTGPTDTQYF. DNA for the CDR3: TGTGCCAGTAGTATATGGACAGGTCCCACAGATACGCAGTATTTT.